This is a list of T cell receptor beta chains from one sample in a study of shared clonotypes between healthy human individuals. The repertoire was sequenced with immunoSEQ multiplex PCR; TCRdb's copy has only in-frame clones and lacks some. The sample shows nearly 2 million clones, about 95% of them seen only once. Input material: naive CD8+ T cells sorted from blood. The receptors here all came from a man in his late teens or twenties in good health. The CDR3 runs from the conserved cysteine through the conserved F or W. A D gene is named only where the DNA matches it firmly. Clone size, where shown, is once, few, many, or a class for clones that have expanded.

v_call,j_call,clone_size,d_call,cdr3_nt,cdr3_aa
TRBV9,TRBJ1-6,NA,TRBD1,TGTGCCAGCAGCGTAGCAGGGGACAGTGATAATTCACCCCTCCACTTT,CASSVAGDSDNSPLHF
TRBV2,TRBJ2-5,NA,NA,TGTGCCATCTCGTCCGGGACGGGCGAGACCCAGTACTTC,CAISSGTGETQYF
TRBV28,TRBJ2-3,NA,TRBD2,TGTGCCAGCAGCCTTGCGGAGTACTTACTACGGGGGGTCGGCACAGATACGCAGTATTTT,CASSLAEYLLRGVGTDTQYF
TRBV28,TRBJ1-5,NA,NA,TGTGCCAGCAGTATAGACAGGATCAATCAGCCCCAGCATTTT,CASSIDRINQPQHF
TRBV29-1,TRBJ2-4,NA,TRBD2,TGCAGCGTTGAGAACCTAGCGGGGGAGAAAAACATTCAGTACTTC,CSVENLAGEKNIQYF
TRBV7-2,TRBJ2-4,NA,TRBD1,TGTGCCAGCAGCACAGGGGGCGCGGGCATTCAGTACTTC,CASSTGGAGIQYF
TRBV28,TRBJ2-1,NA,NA,TGTGCCCTAGGGGACAATGAGCAGTTCTTC,CALGDNEQFF
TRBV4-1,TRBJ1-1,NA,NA,TGCGCCAGCAGCCAAGAATCACCAGGGGCCACTGAAGCTTTCTTT,CASSQESPGATEAFF
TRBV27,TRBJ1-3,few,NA,TGTGCCAGCAGTTTGGGACTAGGAAACACCATATATTTT,CASSLGLGNTIYF
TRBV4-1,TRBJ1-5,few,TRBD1,TGCGCCAGCAGCGAGGACAGGGCCATGGGGCCCCAGCATTTT,CASSEDRAMGPQHF
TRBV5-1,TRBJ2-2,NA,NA,TGCGCCACCCCGCTGGGCGGAGGGGAGCTGTTTTTT,CATPLGGGELFF
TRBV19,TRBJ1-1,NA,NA,TGTGCCAGTAGTATGTTCGGTGAAGCTTTCTTT,CASSMFGEAFF
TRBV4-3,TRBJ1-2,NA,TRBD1,TGCGCCAGCAGCCAAGATAGGGGGCCGGGGTATGGCTACACCTTC,CASSQDRGPGYGYTF
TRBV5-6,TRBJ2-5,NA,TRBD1,TGTGCCAGCAGCTGGGACAGGGGGCCGGAGACCCAGTACTTC,CASSWDRGPETQYF
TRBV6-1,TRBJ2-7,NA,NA,TGTGCCAGCAGTGAATTGGCTACAGGGACCTACGAGCAGTACTTC,CASSELATGTYEQYF
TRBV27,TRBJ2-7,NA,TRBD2,TGTGCCAGCAGTTTATCGGGCGGGAGCTTGAACGAGCAGTACTTC,CASSLSGGSLNEQYF
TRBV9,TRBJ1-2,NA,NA,TGTGCCAGCAGCACGAGGGGGTCCGATGGCTACACCTTC,CASSTRGSDGYTF
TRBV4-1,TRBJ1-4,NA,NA,TGCGCCAGCAGCCAAGGTCTACAGGGATGGGGGACTAATGAAAAACTGTTTTTT,CASSQGLQGWGTNEKLFF
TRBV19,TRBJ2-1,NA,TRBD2,TGTGCCAGTAATCGGACTAGTCACTACAATGAGCAGTTCTTC,CASNRTSHYNEQFF
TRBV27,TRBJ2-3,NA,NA,TGTGCCAGCAGTTTAATCGCAGATACGCAGTATTTT,CASSLIADTQYF
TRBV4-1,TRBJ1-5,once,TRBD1,TGCGCCAGCAGCCAAGATAAAGACAGGGGGCTCCGGGGTCAGCCCCAGCATTTT,CASSQDKDRGLRGQPQHF
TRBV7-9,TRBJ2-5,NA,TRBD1,TGTGCCAGCAGCTCCCGAGAGGGGACAGGGGACCTCCAAGAGACCCAGTACTTC,CASSSREGTGDLQETQYF
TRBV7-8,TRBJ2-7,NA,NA,TGTGCCAGCAGCTTATCCTTAAATGAAGGCTACGAGCAGTACTTC,CASSLSLNEGYEQYF
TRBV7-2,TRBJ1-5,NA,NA,TGTGCCAGCAGCTTAGACTATAGCAATCAGCCCCAGCATTTT,CASSLDYSNQPQHF
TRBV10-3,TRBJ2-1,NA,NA,TGTGCCATCAGTGAGTCGAATAGCGGTATCAATGAGCAGTTCTTC,CAISESNSGINEQFF
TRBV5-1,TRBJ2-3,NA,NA,TGCGCCAGCAGCTTGGTCGGGAGCACAGATACGCAGTATTTT,CASSLVGSTDTQYF
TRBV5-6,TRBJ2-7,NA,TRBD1,TGTGCCAGCAGCGACAGGGAGTTTCCCTACGAGCAGTACTTC,CASSDREFPYEQYF
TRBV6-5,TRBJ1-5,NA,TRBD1,TGTGCCAGCAGTTTGGGACAGGGAAATCAGCCCCAGCATTTT,CASSLGQGNQPQHF
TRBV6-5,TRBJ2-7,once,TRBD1,TGTGCCAGCAGTCCCGGACAGGTCAGCTACGAGCAGTACTTC,CASSPGQVSYEQYF
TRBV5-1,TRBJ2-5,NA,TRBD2,TGCGCCAGCAGCATGGATGGACTAGCGGGGCCCGAAATCCAAGAGACCCAGTACTTC,CASSMDGLAGPEIQETQYF
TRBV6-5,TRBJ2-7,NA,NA,TGTGCCAGCAGAATGGGGTACGAGCAGTACTTC,CASRMGYEQYF
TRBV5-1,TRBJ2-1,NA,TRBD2,TGCGCCAGCAGCTGGGGACTAGCGGGAGAAGATGAGCAGTTCTTC,CASSWGLAGEDEQFF
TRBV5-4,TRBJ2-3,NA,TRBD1,TGTGCCAGCAGCGCGCCGGGACAGGTCACAGATACGCAGTATTTT,CASSAPGQVTDTQYF
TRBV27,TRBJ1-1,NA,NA,TGTGCCAGCAGTTTATCGCCAGGGAACACTGAAGCTTTCTTT,CASSLSPGNTEAFF
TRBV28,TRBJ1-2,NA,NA,TGTGCCAGCAGTCCCTTAGGGGAGACGGAGTATGGCTACACCTTC,CASSPLGETEYGYTF
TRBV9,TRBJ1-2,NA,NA,TGTGCCAGCAGCGAGGGGTGGCAGGGGTACTATGGCTACACCTTC,CASSEGWQGYYGYTF
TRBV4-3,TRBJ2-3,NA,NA,TGCGCCAGCAGCCAAGATGAGTTTACTAGCACAGATACGCAGTATTTT,CASSQDEFTSTDTQYF
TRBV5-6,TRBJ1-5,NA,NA,TGTGCCAGCAGCTTAGGGGACAATCAGCCCCAGCATTTT,CASSLGDNQPQHF
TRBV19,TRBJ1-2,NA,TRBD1,TGTGCCAGTAGCCAAGGGACAGGAGTGTATGGCTACACCTTC,CASSQGTGVYGYTF
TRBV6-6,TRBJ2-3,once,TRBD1,TGTGCCAGCAGCCCGGACAGGGGAGGGGATACGCAGTATTTT,CASSPDRGGDTQYF
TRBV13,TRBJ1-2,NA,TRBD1,TGTGCCAGCAGCTGGACAGGGGGCCTTGGCTACACCTTC,CASSWTGGLGYTF
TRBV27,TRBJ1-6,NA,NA,TGTGCCAGCGGACCGGGACCCTTTTCACCCCTCCACTTT,CASGPGPFSPLHF
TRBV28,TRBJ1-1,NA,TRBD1,TGTGCCAGCAGTCCGGGCGATCGGACAGGTGAAGCTTTCTTT,CASSPGDRTGEAFF
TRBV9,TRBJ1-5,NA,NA,TGTGCCAGCAGCGTAGAGGGCAGGGTGGATCAGCCCCAGCATTTT,CASSVEGRVDQPQHF
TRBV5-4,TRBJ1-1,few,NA,TGTGCCAGCAGCTTGGGAACTGAAGCTTTCTTT,CASSLGTEAFF
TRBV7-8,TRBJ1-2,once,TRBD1,TGTGCCAGCAGCTTAGGCCGACAGGGGGACTATGGCTACACCTTC,CASSLGRQGDYGYTF
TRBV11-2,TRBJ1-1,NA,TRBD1,TGTGCCAGCAGCACGACAGGGGGGACTGAAGCTTTCTTT,CASSTTGGTEAFF
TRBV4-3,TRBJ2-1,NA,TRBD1,TGCGCCAGCAGCTCCACCCCCCTACAGGGGGCTTCGGACAATGAGCAGTTCTTC,CASSSTPLQGASDNEQFF
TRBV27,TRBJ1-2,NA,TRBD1,TGTGCCAGCAGTTCTCGGACAGGGAGCTATGGCTACACCTTC,CASSSRTGSYGYTF
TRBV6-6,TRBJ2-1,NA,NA,TGTGCCAGCAGCAACAATGAGCAGTTCTTC,CASSNNEQFF
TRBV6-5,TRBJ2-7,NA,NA,TGTGCCAGCAGTTACTCGGGAAGGGGCTACGAGCAGTACTTC,CASSYSGRGYEQYF
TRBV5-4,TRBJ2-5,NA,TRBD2,TGTGCCAGCAGCTTGGGAGCGGGAGTAGTAGAGACCCAGTACTTC,CASSLGAGVVETQYF
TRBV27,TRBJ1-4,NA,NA,TGTGCCAGCAGTCCCCTCCGACCCCAAGTAGTGGAAAAACTGTTTTTT,CASSPLRPQVVEKLFF
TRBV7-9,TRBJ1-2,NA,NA,TGTGCCAGCAGCCACAGGTCAGGGGTAGTTGATGGCTACACCTTC,CASSHRSGVVDGYTF
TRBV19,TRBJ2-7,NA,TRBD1,TGTGCCAGTGCGGACAGGGTAACCTACGAGCAGTACTTC,CASADRVTYEQYF